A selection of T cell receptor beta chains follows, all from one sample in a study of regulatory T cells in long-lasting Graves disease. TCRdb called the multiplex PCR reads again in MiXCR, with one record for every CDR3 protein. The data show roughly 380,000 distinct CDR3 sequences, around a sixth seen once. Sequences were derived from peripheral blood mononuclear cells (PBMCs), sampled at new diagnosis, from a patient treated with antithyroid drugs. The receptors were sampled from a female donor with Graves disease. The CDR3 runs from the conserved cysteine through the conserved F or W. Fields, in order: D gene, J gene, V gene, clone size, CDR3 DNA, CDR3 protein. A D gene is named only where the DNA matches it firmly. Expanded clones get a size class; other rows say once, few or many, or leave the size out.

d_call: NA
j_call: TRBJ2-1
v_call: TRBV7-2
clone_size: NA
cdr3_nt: TGTGCCAGCAGCTTTAAACAGCCCTACAATGAGCAGTTCTTC
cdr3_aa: CASSFKQPYNEQFF

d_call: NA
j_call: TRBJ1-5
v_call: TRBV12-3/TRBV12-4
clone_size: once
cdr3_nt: TGTGCCAGCCGTTGGGGGGTTAGCAATCAGCCCCAGCATTTT
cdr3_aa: CASRWGVSNQPQHF

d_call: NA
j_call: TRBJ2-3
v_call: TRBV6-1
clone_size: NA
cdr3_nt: TGTGCCAGCAGGTTAGGACAGACAGATACGCAGTATTTT
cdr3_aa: CASRLGQTDTQYF

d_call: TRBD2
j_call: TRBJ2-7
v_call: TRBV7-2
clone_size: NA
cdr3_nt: TGTGCCAGCAGCCCATGGACTAGCGCGCGCGAGCAGTACTTC
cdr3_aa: CASSPWTSAREQYF

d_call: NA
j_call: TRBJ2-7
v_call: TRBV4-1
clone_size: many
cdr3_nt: TGCGCCAGCAGCCCCCGGGACGAGCAGTACTTC
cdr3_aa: CASSPRDEQYF

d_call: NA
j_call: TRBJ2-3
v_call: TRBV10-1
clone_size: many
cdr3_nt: TGCGCCAGCAGTGATATTGTAGGCTCAGATACGCAGTATTTT
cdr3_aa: CASSDIVGSDTQYF

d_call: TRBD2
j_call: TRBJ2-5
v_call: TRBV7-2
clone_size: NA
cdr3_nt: TGTGCCAGCAGCTGGGTAGCGGGGGGCCAAGAGACCCAGTACTTC
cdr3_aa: CASSWVAGGQETQYF

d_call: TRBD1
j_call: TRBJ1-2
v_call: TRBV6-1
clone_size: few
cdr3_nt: TGTGCCAGCAGAGTAGATCGGACAGGGCGGTACGATTATGGCTACACCTTC
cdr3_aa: CASRVDRTGRYDYGYTF

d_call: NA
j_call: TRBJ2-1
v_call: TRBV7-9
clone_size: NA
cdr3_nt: TGTGCCAGCAGCTTTGGCTCGGTTGAGCAGTTCTTC
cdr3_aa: CASSFGSVEQFF

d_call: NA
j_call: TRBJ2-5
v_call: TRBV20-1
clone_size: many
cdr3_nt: TGCAGTGCTCGACCCCTTGAGGAGACCCAGTACTTC
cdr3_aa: CSARPLEETQYF

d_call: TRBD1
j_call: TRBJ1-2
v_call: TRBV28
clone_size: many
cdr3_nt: TGTGCCAGCAGTTCACCGGGACAGGGGGCCCGACTCTATGGCTACACCTTC
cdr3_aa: CASSSPGQGARLYGYTF

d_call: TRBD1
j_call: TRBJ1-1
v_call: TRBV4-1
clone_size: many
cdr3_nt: TGCGCCAGCAGCCAGGAACCGACAGGGCTTCGAGCTTTCTTT
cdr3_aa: CASSQEPTGLRAFF

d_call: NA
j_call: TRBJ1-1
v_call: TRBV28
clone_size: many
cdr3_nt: TGTGCCAGCAGTTTGCTGCTGGGGAAGAACACTGAAGCTTTCTTT
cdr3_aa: CASSLLLGKNTEAFF

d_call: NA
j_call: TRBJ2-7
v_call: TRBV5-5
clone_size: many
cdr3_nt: TGTGCCAGCAGCCCCGAGATAGTCCTATACGAGCAGTACTTC
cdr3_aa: CASSPEIVLYEQYF

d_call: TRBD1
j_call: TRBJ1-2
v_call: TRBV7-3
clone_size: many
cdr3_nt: TGTGCCAGCAGCTTAACTTCACAGGGGGACCTGGATGGCTACACCTTC
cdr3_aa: CASSLTSQGDLDGYTF

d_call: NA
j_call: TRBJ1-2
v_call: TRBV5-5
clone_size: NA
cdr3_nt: TGTGCCAGCAGCCCGGGACGACCCTACCATGGCTACACCTTC
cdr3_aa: CASSPGRPYHGYTF

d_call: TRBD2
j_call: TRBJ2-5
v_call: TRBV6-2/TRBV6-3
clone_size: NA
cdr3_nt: TGTGCCAGCAGCGCCCACCTAGCGGGATTGGAGACCCAGTACTTC
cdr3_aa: CASSAHLAGLETQYF

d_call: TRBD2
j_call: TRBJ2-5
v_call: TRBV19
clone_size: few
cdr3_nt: TGTGCCGTATCGTCCAGCGGGGGGGCCCGGGAGACCCAGTACTTC
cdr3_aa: CAVSSSGGARETQYF

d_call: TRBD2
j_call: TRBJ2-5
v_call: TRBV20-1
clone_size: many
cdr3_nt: TGCAGTGCGATCGGGACTAGCGGGGAGCAAGAGACCCAGTACTTC
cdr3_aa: CSAIGTSGEQETQYF

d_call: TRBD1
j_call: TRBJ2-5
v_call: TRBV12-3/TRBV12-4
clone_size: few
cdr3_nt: TGTGCCAGCAGTCGACAGGGGACTCAAGAGACCCAGTACTTC
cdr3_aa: CASSRQGTQETQYF

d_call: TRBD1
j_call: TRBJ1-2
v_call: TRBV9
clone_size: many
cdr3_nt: TGTGCCAGCAGCAAAGCAACCGGGACAGAGAACTATGGCTACACCTTC
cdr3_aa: CASSKATGTENYGYTF

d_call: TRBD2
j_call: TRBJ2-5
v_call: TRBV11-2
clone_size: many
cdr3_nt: TGTGCCAGCAGCCCGCTCTCGCGGGGGGAACAAGAGACCCAGTACTTC
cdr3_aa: CASSPLSRGEQETQYF

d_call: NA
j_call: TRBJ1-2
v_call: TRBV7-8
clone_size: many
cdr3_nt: TGTGCCAGCAGCTTAGAAGTCCGCGTGACAGGAGGCTTTGGCTATGGCTACACCTTC
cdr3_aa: CASSLEVRVTGGFGYGYTF

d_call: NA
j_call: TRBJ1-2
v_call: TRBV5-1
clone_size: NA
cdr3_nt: TGCGCCAGCAGCTCGAGACAGGAGGGTTTTGGCTACACCTTC
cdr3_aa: CASSSRQEGFGYTF

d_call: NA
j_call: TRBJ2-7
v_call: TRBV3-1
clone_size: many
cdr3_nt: TGTGCCAGCAGATCCCAGGGGACCTCCTACGAGCAGTACTTC
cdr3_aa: CASRSQGTSYEQYF

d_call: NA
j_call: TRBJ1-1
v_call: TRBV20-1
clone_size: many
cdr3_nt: TGCAGTGCTAGAGAATCCACGGGACGGGTAGCTTTCTTT
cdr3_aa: CSARESTGRVAFF

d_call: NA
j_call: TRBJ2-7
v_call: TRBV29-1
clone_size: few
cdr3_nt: TGCACCGTTGAAACGACAGGCGAACACTCCTACGAGCAGTACTTC
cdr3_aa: CTVETTGEHSYEQYF

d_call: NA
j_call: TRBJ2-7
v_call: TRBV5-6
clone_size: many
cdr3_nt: TGTGCCAGCAGCTCGGGGGGCCGGTCAGTCTACGAGCAGTACTTC
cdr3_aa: CASSSGGRSVYEQYF

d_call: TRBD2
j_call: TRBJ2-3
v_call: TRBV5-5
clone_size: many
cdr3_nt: TGTGCCAGCAGCTTGGAACTAGCGTTCACAGATACGCAGTATTTT
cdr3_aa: CASSLELAFTDTQYF

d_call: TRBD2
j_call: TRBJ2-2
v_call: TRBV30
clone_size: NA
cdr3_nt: TGTGCCTGGAGGACTAGCCCCGGGGAGCTGTTTTTT
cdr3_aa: CAWRTSPGELFF

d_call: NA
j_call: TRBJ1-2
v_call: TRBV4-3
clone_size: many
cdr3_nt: TGCGCCAGCAGCCAAGAGGGGTCGGGCTACACCTTC
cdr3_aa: CASSQEGSGYTF

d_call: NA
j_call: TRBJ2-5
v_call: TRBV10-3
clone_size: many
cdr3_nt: TGTGCCATCAGTGTCCAGTTCCAAGAGACCCAGTACTTC
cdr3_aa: CAISVQFQETQYF

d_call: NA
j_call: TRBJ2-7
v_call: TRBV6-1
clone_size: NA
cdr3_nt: TGTGCCAGCAGTGAAGCAGGAGACAACTCCTACGAGCAGTACTTC
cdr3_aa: CASSEAGDNSYEQYF

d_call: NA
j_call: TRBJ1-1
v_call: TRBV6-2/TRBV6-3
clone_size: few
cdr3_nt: TGTGCCAGCAGTGAGCAAGCTTTGGGATCTTGGTCTGAAGCTTTCTTT
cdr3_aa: CASSEQALGSWSEAFF

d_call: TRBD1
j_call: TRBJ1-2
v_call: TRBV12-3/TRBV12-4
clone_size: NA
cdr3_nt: TGTGCCAGCAGTATAGGGACAGGGACCCGCTATGGCTACACCTTC
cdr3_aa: CASSIGTGTRYGYTF

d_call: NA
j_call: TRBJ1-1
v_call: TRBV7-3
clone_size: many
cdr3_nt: TGTGCCAGCAGCTCCCTAGGGGGAGACACTGAAGCTTTCTTT
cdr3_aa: CASSSLGGDTEAFF

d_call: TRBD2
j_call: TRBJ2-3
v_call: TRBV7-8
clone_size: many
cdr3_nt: TGTGCCAGCAGCCCGTTAGCGGGAGGCCTGGTGACAGATACGCAGTATTTT
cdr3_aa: CASSPLAGGLVTDTQYF

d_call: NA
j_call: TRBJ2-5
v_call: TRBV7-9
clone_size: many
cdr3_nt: TGTGCCAGCAGCTTAGCTGGGGTCGTAGAGACCCAGTACTTC
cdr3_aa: CASSLAGVVETQYF

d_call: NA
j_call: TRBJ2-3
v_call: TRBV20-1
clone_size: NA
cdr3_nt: TGCAGTGCTAGAGCTAGCCTCCACACAGATACGCAGTATTTT
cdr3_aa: CSARASLHTDTQYF

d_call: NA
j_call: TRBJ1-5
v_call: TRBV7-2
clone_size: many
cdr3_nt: TGTGCCAGCAGCTTAGGCGCCACAGGGATGAGGTACCCTTACAATCAGCCCCAGCATTTT
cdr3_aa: CASSLGATGMRYPYNQPQHF

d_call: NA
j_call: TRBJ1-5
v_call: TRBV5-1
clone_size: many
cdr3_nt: TGCGCCAGCAGCTTGTGCAGAGACCCCCAGCATTTT
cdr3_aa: CASSLCRDPQHF

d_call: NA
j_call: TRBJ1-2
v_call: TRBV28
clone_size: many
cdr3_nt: TGTGCCAGCAGTTACGAGCGAGCCTATGGCTACACCTTC
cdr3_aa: CASSYERAYGYTF

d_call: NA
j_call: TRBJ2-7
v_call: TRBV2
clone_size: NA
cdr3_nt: TGTGCCAGCAGTGGCGGGACGGACCGCTACGAGCAGTACTTC
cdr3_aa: CASSGGTDRYEQYF

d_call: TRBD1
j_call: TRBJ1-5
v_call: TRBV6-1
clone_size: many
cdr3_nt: TGTGCCAGCCGGGACAGGGGGCGAGGGGGAGATCAGCCCCAGCATTTT
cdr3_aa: CASRDRGRGGDQPQHF

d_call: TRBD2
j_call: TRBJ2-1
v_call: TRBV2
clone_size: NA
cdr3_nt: TGTGCCAGCAAAGACAGCGGGGCTAGCTCCTACAATGAGCAGTTCTTC
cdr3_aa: CASKDSGASSYNEQFF

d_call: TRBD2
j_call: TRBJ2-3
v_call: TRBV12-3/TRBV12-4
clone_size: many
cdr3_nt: TGTGCCACACGACTAGCGGGGTTAGCAGATACGCAGTATTTT
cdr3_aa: CATRLAGLADTQYF

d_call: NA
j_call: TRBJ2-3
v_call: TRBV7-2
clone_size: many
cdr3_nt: TGTGCCAGCAGCTTAGGGGCTAGCATTGGGATAGATACGCAGTATTTT
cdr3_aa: CASSLGASIGIDTQYF

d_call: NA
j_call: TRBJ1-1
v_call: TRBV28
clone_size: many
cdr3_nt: TGTGCCAGCGGTTTGGGACCCTACACTGAAGCTTTCTTT
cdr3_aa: CASGLGPYTEAFF

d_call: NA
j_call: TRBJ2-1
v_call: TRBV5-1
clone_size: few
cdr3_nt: TGCGCCAGCAGCCCCGCGGGCAGGGGTCCAGGACAGTTCTTC
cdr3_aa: CASSPAGRGPGQFF

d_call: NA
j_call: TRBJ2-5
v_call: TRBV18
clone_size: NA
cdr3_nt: TGTGCCAGCTCGCCTCTCAGGGGACAAGAGACCCAGTACTTC
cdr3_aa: CASSPLRGQETQYF

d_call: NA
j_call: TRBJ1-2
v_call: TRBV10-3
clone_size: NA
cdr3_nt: TGTGCCATCAGGGACAGCCCGAGTTATGGCTACACCTTC
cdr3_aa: CAIRDSPSYGYTF

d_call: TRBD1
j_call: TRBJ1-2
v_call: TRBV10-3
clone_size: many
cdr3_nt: TGTGCCACTTCTACCGGGACAGCGACCTCTAACTATGGCTACACCTTC
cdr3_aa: CATSTGTATSNYGYTF